A selection of T cell receptor beta chains follows, all from one sample in a study of cytomegalovirus exposure and HLA in healthy donors. TCRdb's copy holds only in-frame clones and misses some; the assay was immunoSEQ multiplex PCR. The table shows about 160,000 clones, with roughly 82% occurring only once. Sequencing input: PBMCs. These receptor sequences come from a man aged 50 or older in good health and CMV-seropositive. Both conserved end residues are part of each CDR3. Fields, in order: V gene, J gene, D gene, clone size, CDR3 DNA, CDR3 protein. D genes are given only for firm matches. The listing skips clone size in some rows; elsewhere it reads once, few, many or a size class.

V gene: TRBV29-1; J gene: TRBJ2-1; D gene: .; clone size: .; CDR3 DNA: TGCAGCGCCGGACAGTACAATGAGCAGTTCTTC; CDR3 protein: CSAGQYNEQFF
V gene: TRBV27; J gene: TRBJ2-1; D gene: TRBD1; clone size: few; CDR3 DNA: TGTGCCAGCAGTCCAAGACAGGGGGCTAGATCCTACAATGAGCAGTTCTTC; CDR3 protein: CASSPRQGARSYNEQFF
V gene: TRBV5-1; J gene: TRBJ2-3; D gene: TRBD2; clone size: .; CDR3 DNA: TGCGCCAGCAGCCCTTGGACTAGCGGCATCGCAGATACGCAGTATTTT; CDR3 protein: CASSPWTSGIADTQYF
V gene: TRBV6-6; J gene: TRBJ1-1; D gene: .; clone size: .; CDR3 DNA: TGTGCCAGCACGTCCGGTATGAACACTGAAGCTTTCTTT; CDR3 protein: CASTSGMNTEAFF
V gene: TRBV6-1; J gene: TRBJ2-3; D gene: TRBD2; clone size: .; CDR3 DNA: TGTGCCAGCACCATTAGCGGGACGGGAGATACGCAGTATTTT; CDR3 protein: CASTISGTGDTQYF
V gene: TRBV9; J gene: TRBJ2-1; D gene: TRBD2; clone size: .; CDR3 DNA: TGTGCCAGCAGCGCCCCGGGACTAGCGAGTCATGAGCAGTTCTTC; CDR3 protein: CASSAPGLASHEQFF
V gene: TRBV6-1; J gene: TRBJ2-3; D gene: TRBD2; clone size: once; CDR3 DNA: TGTGCCAGCAGTGATAGCGGGAGGGCGTCGGATACGCAGTATTTT; CDR3 protein: CASSDSGRASDTQYF
V gene: TRBV7-2; J gene: TRBJ2-3; D gene: TRBD2; clone size: .; CDR3 DNA: TGTGCCAGCAGCATACTAGCGGGGGGGTTGGCAGATACGCAGTATTTT; CDR3 protein: CASSILAGGLADTQYF
V gene: TRBV5-6; J gene: TRBJ1-2; D gene: .; clone size: .; CDR3 DNA: TGTGCCAGCAGCCCAACAGGGCGAAATGGCTACACCTTC; CDR3 protein: CASSPTGRNGYTF
V gene: TRBV30; J gene: TRBJ2-1; D gene: TRBD2; clone size: .; CDR3 DNA: TGTGCCTGGGTGGCTAGCGGGAGGCGAGAGCAGTTCTTC; CDR3 protein: CAWVASGRREQFF
V gene: TRBV9; J gene: TRBJ2-3; D gene: .; clone size: .; CDR3 DNA: TGTGCCAGCAGCGTAGACGGGAATCCAGATGCGCAGTATTTT; CDR3 protein: CASSVDGNPDAQYF
V gene: TRBV5-1; J gene: TRBJ1-5; D gene: .; clone size: .; CDR3 DNA: TGCGCCAGCAGCTTGCAGGGTGGTTGGAATCAGCCCCAGCATTTT; CDR3 protein: CASSLQGGWNQPQHF
V gene: TRBV7-7; J gene: TRBJ1-2; D gene: TRBD1; clone size: few; CDR3 DNA: TGTGCTAGCAGCTTAGCCATCGACAGGGGCAACTATGGCTACACCTTC; CDR3 protein: CASSLAIDRGNYGYTF
V gene: TRBV5-6; J gene: TRBJ1-1; D gene: .; clone size: few; CDR3 DNA: TGTGCCAGCAGCTTGGGGGGGGTGGGTTACACTGAAGCTTTCTTT; CDR3 protein: CASSLGGVGYTEAFF
V gene: TRBV7-2; J gene: TRBJ2-3; D gene: .; clone size: once; CDR3 DNA: TGTGCCAGCAACCAAGCGGCCGATACGCAGTATTTT; CDR3 protein: CASNQAADTQYF
V gene: TRBV7-7; J gene: TRBJ2-5; D gene: .; clone size: .; CDR3 DNA: TGTGCTAGCAGCTGGAGAGAGACCCAGTACTTC; CDR3 protein: CASSWRETQYF
V gene: TRBV6-5; J gene: TRBJ1-1; D gene: TRBD1; clone size: .; CDR3 DNA: TGTGCCAGCAGCCGGACAGGGATTGGGACTGAAGCTTTCTTT; CDR3 protein: CASSRTGIGTEAFF
V gene: TRBV12-5; J gene: TRBJ2-2; D gene: .; clone size: once; CDR3 DNA: TGTGCTAGTGACCGCAGGGTAAACACCGGGGAGCTGTTTTTT; CDR3 protein: CASDRRVNTGELFF
V gene: TRBV19; J gene: TRBJ1-4; D gene: .; clone size: .; CDR3 DNA: TGTGCCAGTAGTACCTCAGGGCGTGAAAAACTGTTTTTT; CDR3 protein: CASSTSGREKLFF
V gene: TRBV7-8; J gene: TRBJ1-4; D gene: TRBD1; clone size: many; CDR3 DNA: TGTGCCAGCAGCTTAGACCCCAGGGGGGATGAAAAACTGTTTTTT; CDR3 protein: CASSLDPRGDEKLFF
V gene: TRBV11-3; J gene: TRBJ1-2; D gene: TRBD1; clone size: few; CDR3 DNA: TGTGCCAGCAGCTTAGTCCAGGACAGGGGGCAAAAGACCTTC; CDR3 protein: CASSLVQDRGQKTF
V gene: TRBV30; J gene: TRBJ2-1; D gene: .; clone size: .; CDR3 DNA: TGTGCCTGGGCAAGGGACAAAAGCGTACCAGAGCAGTTCTTC; CDR3 protein: CAWARDKSVPEQFF
V gene: TRBV2; J gene: TRBJ1-5; D gene: TRBD1; clone size: .; CDR3 DNA: TGTGCCAGCAGTGTAGGGACAGGGGGTGGCAATCAGCCCCAGCATTTT; CDR3 protein: CASSVGTGGGNQPQHF
V gene: TRBV7-7; J gene: TRBJ2-7; D gene: .; clone size: .; CDR3 DNA: TGTGCCAGCAGCTTAGGAGGGCCTTCGGACGAGCAGTACTTC; CDR3 protein: CASSLGGPSDEQYF
V gene: TRBV5-6; J gene: TRBJ1-2; D gene: .; clone size: .; CDR3 DNA: TGTGCCAGCAGCACCGGTCCGGGGTATGGCTACACCTTC; CDR3 protein: CASSTGPGYGYTF
V gene: TRBV27; J gene: TRBJ2-1; D gene: TRBD2; clone size: .; CDR3 DNA: TGTGCCAGCAGTTCCCGCGGGGGGGTTAACAATGAGCAGTTCTTC; CDR3 protein: CASSSRGGVNNEQFF
V gene: TRBV2; J gene: TRBJ1-4; D gene: .; clone size: .; CDR3 DNA: TGTGCCAGCACCCTCCTACAGGAAGCCGAAAAACTGTTTTTT; CDR3 protein: CASTLLQEAEKLFF
V gene: TRBV5-8; J gene: TRBJ1-1; D gene: .; clone size: once; CDR3 DNA: TGTGCCAGCAGCTTGAGTATAGACACGAACACTGAAGCTTTCTTT; CDR3 protein: CASSLSIDTNTEAFF
V gene: TRBV5-4; J gene: TRBJ1-1; D gene: TRBD1; clone size: .; CDR3 DNA: TGTGCCAGCAGCTTGGGACAGGGTTGGAACACTGAAGCTTTCTTT; CDR3 protein: CASSLGQGWNTEAFF
V gene: TRBV6-1; J gene: TRBJ1-5; D gene: .; clone size: .; CDR3 DNA: TGTGCCAGCAGTGAAACAGGACAAAATCAGCCCCAGCATTTT; CDR3 protein: CASSETGQNQPQHF
V gene: TRBV6-6; J gene: TRBJ2-2; D gene: .; clone size: .; CDR3 DNA: TGTGCCAGCAGTTACAGGGCAGGGGTTACCGGGGAGCTGTTTTTT; CDR3 protein: CASSYRAGVTGELFF
V gene: TRBV2; J gene: TRBJ2-3; D gene: .; clone size: .; CDR3 DNA: TGTGCCAGCAGTATAGACTATCTGTCTAGCACAGATACGCAGTATTTT; CDR3 protein: CASSIDYLSSTDTQYF
V gene: TRBV6-5; J gene: TRBJ1-2; D gene: .; clone size: .; CDR3 DNA: TGTGCCAGCAGTACGGGGTTCTCCTATGGCTACACCTTC; CDR3 protein: CASSTGFSYGYTF
V gene: TRBV5-5; J gene: TRBJ2-2; D gene: .; clone size: .; CDR3 DNA: TGTGCCAGCAGCTTGAGTTTCACCCGGGGCACCGGGGAGCTGTTTTTT; CDR3 protein: CASSLSFTRGTGELFF
V gene: TRBV5-1; J gene: TRBJ2-5; D gene: TRBD2; clone size: .; CDR3 DNA: TGCGCCAGCAGCTTGGACCAGCGGGAGCAAGAGACCCAGTACTTC; CDR3 protein: CASSLDQREQETQYF
V gene: TRBV6-6; J gene: TRBJ2-7; D gene: .; clone size: .; CDR3 DNA: TGTGCCAGCAGTTACCCACCCGGGGTCCCCTCCTACGAGCAGTACTTC; CDR3 protein: CASSYPPGVPSYEQYF
V gene: TRBV19; J gene: TRBJ2-5; D gene: TRBD1; clone size: .; CDR3 DNA: TGTGCCAGTAGTAAGGGACAGGGGGCTGCAGAGACCCAGTACTTC; CDR3 protein: CASSKGQGAAETQYF
V gene: TRBV5-1; J gene: TRBJ1-1; D gene: .; clone size: .; CDR3 DNA: TGCGCCAGCAGCCTGGAGCTGGGGGGTGGGACTGAAGCTTTCTTT; CDR3 protein: CASSLELGGGTEAFF
V gene: TRBV5-6; J gene: TRBJ2-3; D gene: .; clone size: .; CDR3 DNA: TGTGCCAGCAGCGGTACTAGGAGGAACACAGATACGCAGTATTTT; CDR3 protein: CASSGTRRNTDTQYF
V gene: TRBV21-1; J gene: TRBJ2-7; D gene: .; clone size: .; CDR3 DNA: TGTGCCAGCAGCAAAACGAGTCTGCAGGGGAGCGGTTACGAGCAGTACTTC; CDR3 protein: CASSKTSLQGSGYEQYF
V gene: TRBV6-5; J gene: TRBJ1-2; D gene: TRBD1; clone size: once; CDR3 DNA: TGTGCCAGCGAGGGGGCAGGGGCTGGCTACACCTTC; CDR3 protein: CASEGAGAGYTF
V gene: TRBV5-4; J gene: TRBJ2-5; D gene: TRBD2; clone size: .; CDR3 DNA: TGTGCCAGCAGCTTAAAACCCCCGTCTAGCGGGGTGGGGACCCAGTACTTC; CDR3 protein: CASSLKPPSSGVGTQYF
V gene: TRBV6-6; J gene: TRBJ2-3; D gene: TRBD1; clone size: .; CDR3 DNA: TGTGCCAGCAGCGCACGGGACAGTCGGACAGATACGCAGTATTTT; CDR3 protein: CASSARDSRTDTQYF
V gene: TRBV18; J gene: TRBJ1-2; D gene: .; clone size: .; CDR3 DNA: TGTGCCAGCTCTGCAGGGTTTGACTATGGCTACACCTTC; CDR3 protein: CASSAGFDYGYTF
V gene: TRBV28; J gene: TRBJ2-2; D gene: TRBD2; clone size: .; CDR3 DNA: TGTGCCAGCACGACTAGCGGAGCGAACACCGGGGAGCTGTTTTTT; CDR3 protein: CASTTSGANTGELFF
V gene: TRBV7-6; J gene: TRBJ2-2; D gene: TRBD2; clone size: .; CDR3 DNA: TGTGCCAGCAGCTTAGCCCCTCTAGCGGGGGGGCCGAGGGCCGGGGAGCTGTTTTTT; CDR3 protein: CASSLAPLAGGPRAGELFF
V gene: TRBV5-5; J gene: TRBJ1-4; D gene: TRBD1; clone size: .; CDR3 DNA: TGTGCCAGCAGCTTGGGGTTCTTGGGACAGGTTAATGAAAAACTGTTTTTT; CDR3 protein: CASSLGFLGQVNEKLFF
V gene: TRBV4-2; J gene: TRBJ1-2; D gene: TRBD1; clone size: .; CDR3 DNA: TGTGCCAGCAGCCAAGATGGGTTGTGGGGACAGAACGTTGGCTACACCTTC; CDR3 protein: CASSQDGLWGQNVGYTF
V gene: TRBV9; J gene: TRBJ2-2; D gene: .; clone size: .; CDR3 DNA: TGTGCCAGCAGCGCGGACATCTACACCGGGGAGCTGTTTTTT; CDR3 protein: CASSADIYTGELFF
V gene: TRBV28; J gene: TRBJ2-6; D gene: .; clone size: .; CDR3 DNA: TGTGCCAGCAGTTTGTTAGTGGGGGCCCGGGCCAACGTCCTGACTTTC; CDR3 protein: CASSLLVGARANVLTF
V gene: TRBV2; J gene: TRBJ1-2; D gene: .; clone size: .; CDR3 DNA: TGTGCCAGCAGTGAAAGAGGGAAGTATGGCTACACCTTC; CDR3 protein: CASSERGKYGYTF
V gene: TRBV29-1; J gene: TRBJ1-2; D gene: TRBD1; clone size: .; CDR3 DNA: TGCAGCGTGGCAACAGGGGTAGATGGCTACACCTTC; CDR3 protein: CSVATGVDGYTF
V gene: TRBV20-1; J gene: TRBJ1-2; D gene: .; clone size: .; CDR3 DNA: TGCAGTGCTAGAGATCCCGGGGGATACACCTTC; CDR3 protein: CSARDPGGYTF
V gene: TRBV19; J gene: TRBJ1-4; D gene: TRBD1; clone size: .; CDR3 DNA: TGTGCCAGTAGTGGCTGGACAGGCGCAACTAATGAAAAACTGTTTTTT; CDR3 protein: CASSGWTGATNEKLFF